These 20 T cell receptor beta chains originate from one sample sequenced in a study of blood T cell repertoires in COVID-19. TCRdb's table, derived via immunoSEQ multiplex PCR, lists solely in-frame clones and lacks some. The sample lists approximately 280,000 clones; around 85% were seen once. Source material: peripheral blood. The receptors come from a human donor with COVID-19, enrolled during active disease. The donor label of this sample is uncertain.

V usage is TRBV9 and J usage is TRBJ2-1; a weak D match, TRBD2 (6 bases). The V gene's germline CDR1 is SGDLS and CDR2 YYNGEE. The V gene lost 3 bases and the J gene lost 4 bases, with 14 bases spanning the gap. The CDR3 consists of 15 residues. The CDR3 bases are TGTGCCAGCAGCGCTTCAGGCGGGAATTACAATGAGCAGTTCTTC. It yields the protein CASSASGGNYNEQFF.

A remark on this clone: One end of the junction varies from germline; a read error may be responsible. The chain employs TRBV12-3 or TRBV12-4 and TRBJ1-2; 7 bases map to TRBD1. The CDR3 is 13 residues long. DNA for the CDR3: TGTGCCAGCAGTTGGATGATTGAGGGGGCCCTGGTCTTC. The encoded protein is CASSWMIEGALVF.

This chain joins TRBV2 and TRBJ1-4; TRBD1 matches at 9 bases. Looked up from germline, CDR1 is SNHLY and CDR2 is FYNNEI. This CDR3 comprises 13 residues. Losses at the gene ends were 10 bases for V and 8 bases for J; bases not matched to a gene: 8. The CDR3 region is CANNRGLGEKLFF. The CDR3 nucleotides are TGTGCCAACAACAGGGGGCTGGGAGAAAAACTGTTTTTT.

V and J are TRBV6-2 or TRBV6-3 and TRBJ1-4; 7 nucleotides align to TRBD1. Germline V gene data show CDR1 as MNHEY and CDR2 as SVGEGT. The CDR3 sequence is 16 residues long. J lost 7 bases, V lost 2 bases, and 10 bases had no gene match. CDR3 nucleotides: TGTGCCAGCAGTTACGAACCGACAGGGAGGCCTGAAAAACTGTTTTTT. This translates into CASSYEPTGRPEKLFF.

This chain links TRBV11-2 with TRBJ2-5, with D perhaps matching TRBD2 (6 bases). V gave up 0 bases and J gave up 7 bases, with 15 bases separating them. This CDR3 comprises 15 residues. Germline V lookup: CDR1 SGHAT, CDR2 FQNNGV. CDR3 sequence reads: CASSLERGGAVTQYF. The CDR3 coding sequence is TGTGCCAGCAGCTTAGAGCGGGGAGGCGCAGTGACCCAGTACTTC. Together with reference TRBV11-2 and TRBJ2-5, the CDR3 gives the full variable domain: EAGVAQSPRYKIIEKRQSVAFWCNPISGHATLYWYQQILGQGPKLLIQFQNNGVVDDSQLPKDRFSAERLKGVDSTLKIQPAKLEDSAVYLCASSLERGGAVTQYFGPGTRLLVL.

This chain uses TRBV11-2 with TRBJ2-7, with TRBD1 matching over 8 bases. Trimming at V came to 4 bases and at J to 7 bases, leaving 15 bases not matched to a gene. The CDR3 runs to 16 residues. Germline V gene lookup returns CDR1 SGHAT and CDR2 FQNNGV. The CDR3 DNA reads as TGTGCCAGCAGCTCACTTTGGGGCGGACAGGGCGGAGAGCAGTACTTC. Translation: CASSSLWGGQGGEQYF.

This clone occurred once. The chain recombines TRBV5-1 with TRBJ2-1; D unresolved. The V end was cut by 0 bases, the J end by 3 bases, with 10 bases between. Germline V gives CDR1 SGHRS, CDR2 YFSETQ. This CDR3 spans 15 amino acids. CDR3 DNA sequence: TGCGCCAGCAGCTTGGTGGCGGAAGGCTACAATGAGCAGTTCTTC. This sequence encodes CASSLVAEGYNEQFF.

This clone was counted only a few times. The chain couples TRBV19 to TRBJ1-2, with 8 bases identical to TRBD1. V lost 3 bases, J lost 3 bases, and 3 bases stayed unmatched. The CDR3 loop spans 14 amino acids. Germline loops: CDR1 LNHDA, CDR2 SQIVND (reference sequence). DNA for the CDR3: TGTGCCAGTAGTATCTCGGGACAGGACTATGGCTACACCTTC. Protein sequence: CASSISGQDYGYTF.

CDR3 nucleotide sequence: TGTGCCAGCAGCCGACAGTCGCTCTCTTACAATGAGCAGTTCTTC. Translating gives CASSRQSLSYNEQFF. The chain employs TRBV6-2 or TRBV6-3 and TRBJ2-1; tentatively, D is TRBD1 (5 bases). Trimming pared 6 bases from V and 4 bases from J, leaving 16 bases between. This CDR3 has 15 residues. Germline V lookup: CDR1 MNHEY, CDR2 SVGEGT.

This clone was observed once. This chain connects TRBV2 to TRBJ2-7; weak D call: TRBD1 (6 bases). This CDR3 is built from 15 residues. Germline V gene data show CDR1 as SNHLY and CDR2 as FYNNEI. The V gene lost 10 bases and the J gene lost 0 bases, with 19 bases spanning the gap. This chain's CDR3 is CATARQVSSSYEQYF. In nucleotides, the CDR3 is TGTGCCACCGCCCGACAGGTCTCAAGCTCCTACGAGCAGTACTTC.

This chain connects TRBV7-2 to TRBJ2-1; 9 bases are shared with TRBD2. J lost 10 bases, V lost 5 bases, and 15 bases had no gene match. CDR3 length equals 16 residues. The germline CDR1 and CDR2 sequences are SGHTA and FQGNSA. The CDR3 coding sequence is TGTGCCAGCAGCACGGGACTAGCAGGCTCCGTAAGGGAGCAGTTCTTC. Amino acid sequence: CASSTGLAGSVREQFF.

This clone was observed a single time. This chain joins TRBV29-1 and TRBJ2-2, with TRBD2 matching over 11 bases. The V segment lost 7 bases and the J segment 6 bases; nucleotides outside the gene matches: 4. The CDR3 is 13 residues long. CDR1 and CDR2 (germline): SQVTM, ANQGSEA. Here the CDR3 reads CSAGTSGPGELFF. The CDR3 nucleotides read TGCAGCGCCGGGACTAGCGGACCCGGGGAGCTGTTTTTT.

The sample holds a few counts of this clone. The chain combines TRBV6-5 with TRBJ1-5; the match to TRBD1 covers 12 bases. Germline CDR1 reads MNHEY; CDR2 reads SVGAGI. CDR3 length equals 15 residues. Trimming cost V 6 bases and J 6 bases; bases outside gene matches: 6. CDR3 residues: CASSRDRGPAQPQHF. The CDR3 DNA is TGTGCCAGCAGCCGGGACAGGGGGCCTGCTCAGCCCCAGCATTTT.

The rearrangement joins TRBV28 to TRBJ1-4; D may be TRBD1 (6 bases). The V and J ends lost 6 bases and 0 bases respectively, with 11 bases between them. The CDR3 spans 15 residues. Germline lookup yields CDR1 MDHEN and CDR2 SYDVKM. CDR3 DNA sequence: TGTGCCAGCAGCCCCGCAGGGGCAACTAATGAAAAACTGTTTTTT. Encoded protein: CASSPAGATNEKLFF.

In DNA, the CDR3 is TGTGCCAGCAGACCCGACAGGCAATTCTACGAGCAGTACTTC. The encoded protein is CASRPDRQFYEQYF. The chain has TRBV28 and TRBJ2-7; tentative D call: TRBD1 (6 bases). CDR1 and CDR2 (germline): MDHEN, SYDVKM. This CDR3 is 14 amino acids long. V gave up 6 bases and J gave up 3 bases, with 15 bases separating them.

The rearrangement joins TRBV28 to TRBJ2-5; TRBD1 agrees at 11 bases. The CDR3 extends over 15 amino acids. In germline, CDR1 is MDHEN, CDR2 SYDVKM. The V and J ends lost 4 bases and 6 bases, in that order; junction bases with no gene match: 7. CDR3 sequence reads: CASSSGTGGWQTQYF. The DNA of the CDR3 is TGTGCCAGCAGTTCCGGGACAGGGGGGTGGCAGACCCAGTACTTC.

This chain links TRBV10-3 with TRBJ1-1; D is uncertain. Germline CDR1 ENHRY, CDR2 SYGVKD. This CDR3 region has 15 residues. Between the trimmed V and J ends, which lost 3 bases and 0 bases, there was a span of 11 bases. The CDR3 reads CAISDRGFMNTEAFF. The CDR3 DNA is TGTGCCATCAGTGATCGGGGTTTCATGAACACTGAAGCTTTCTTT.

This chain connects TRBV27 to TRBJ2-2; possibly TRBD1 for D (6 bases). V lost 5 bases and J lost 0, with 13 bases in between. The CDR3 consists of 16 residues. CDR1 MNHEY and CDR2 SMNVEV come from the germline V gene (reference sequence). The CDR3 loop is CASSKPRGANTGELFF. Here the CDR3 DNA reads TGTGCCAGCAGTAAGCCCAGGGGCGCGAACACCGGGGAGCTGTTTTTT.

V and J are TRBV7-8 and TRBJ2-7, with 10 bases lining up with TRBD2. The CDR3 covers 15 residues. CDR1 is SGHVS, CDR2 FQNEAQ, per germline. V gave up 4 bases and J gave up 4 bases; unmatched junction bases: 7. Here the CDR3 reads CASSSEREGYYEQYF. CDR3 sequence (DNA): TGTGCCAGCAGCTCCGAGCGGGAGGGTTATTACGAGCAGTACTTC.

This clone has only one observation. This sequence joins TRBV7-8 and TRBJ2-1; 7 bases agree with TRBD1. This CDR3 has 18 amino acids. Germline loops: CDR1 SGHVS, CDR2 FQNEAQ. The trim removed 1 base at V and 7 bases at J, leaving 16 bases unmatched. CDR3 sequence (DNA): TGTGCCAGCAGCTTAGAGGTTTTTTGGGACAGCCAGGGGAATGAGCAGTTCTTC. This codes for CASSLEVFWDSQGNEQFF. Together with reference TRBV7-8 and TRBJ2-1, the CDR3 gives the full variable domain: GAGVSQSPRYKVAKRGQDVALRCDPISGHVSLFWYQQALGQGPEFLTYFQNEAQLDKSGLPSDRFFAERPEGSVSTLKIQRTQQEDSAVYLCASSLEVFWDSQGNEQFFGPGTRLTVL.